This T cell receptor (beta chain) was retrieved from a study of CD8 T cells in ankylosing spondylitis. The study's findings and limits: A CD8+ phenotype characterized the disease-linked clones, which were relatively rare in peripheral blood. Disease-linked clones were reportedly significantly enriched in matched ankylosing spondylitis synovial fluid. A TCR beta motif of 7 or 8 highly homologous variants appeared characteristic of ankylosing spondylitis blood.

Using quantitative 5'-RACE with molecular barcodes, the authors made TCR beta libraries. TCRdb ran MiXCR on the 5' RACE reads and lists one entry per CDR3 protein. The sample includes approximately 140,000 distinct CDR3 sequences, about a tenth seen only once; the top ten take about 3.3%. This CDR3 has 16 residues. Germline lookup yields CDR1 KGHDR and CDR2 SFDVKD. The ends were cut back, 4 bases at V and 4 bases at J, with 16 bases in the middle. In its sample, this clonotype was seen many times. Its antigen is as yet unknown. Sequenced: blood, either unsorted or a sorted T cell fraction (not recorded which). This chain links TRBV24-1 with TRBJ2-1; the D gene could be TRBD1 or TRBD2 (5 bases each). The sequence derives from a male donor with ankylosing spondylitis or in good health (not recorded which). The CDR3 protein is CATSETGTSGYNEQFF. CDR3 sequence (DNA): TGTGCCACCAGTGAGACCGGGACCTCCGGATACAATGAGCAGTTCTTC.